The clone carrying this T cell receptor (beta chain) was seen a single time. This record belongs to a study of blood T cell repertoires in COVID-19. Background on the study: Spain, Italy and the United States supplied samples that represented acute and convalescent COVID-19. Sources were T cells, B-cell-depleted T cells, or PBMCs; the material itself was cDNA or gDNA.

CDR3 length: 16 amino acids. Trimming took 6 bases from V and 0 from J; bases not matched to a gene: 7. The germline CDR1 and CDR2 sequences are ENHRY and SYGVKD. The repertoire was sequenced with immunoSEQ multiplex PCR; TCRdb's copy has only in-frame clones and lacks some. The table records about 250,000 clones, more than 75% of them present only once. The specimen sequenced was peripheral blood. This TCR derives from a woman aged 40 to 50 who had recovered from COVID-19. The chain carries TRBV10-3 and TRBJ2-3, with 9 bases fitting TRBD2. The CDR3 DNA reads as TGTGCCATCAGCTCTCATACTAGCGGGAGCACAGATACGCAGTATTTT. Amino acids: CAISSHTSGSTDTQYF.